These 13 T cell receptor beta chains came from one sample sequenced in a study of T cells in tuberculosis. Clones were sequenced by immunoSEQ multiplex PCR, and TCRdb holds only the in-frame ones, with some missing. The table lists about 43,000 clones, 90% to 95% of them singletons. Sequenced input: PBMCs. These receptors all come from a donor under 30 with latent tuberculosis or without tuberculosis infection. Some clones in this sample may be carry-over from other donors' samples.

V usage is TRBV5-5 and J usage is TRBJ1-5; TRBD1 aligns across 7 bases. The V segment lost 4 bases and the J segment 1 base; nucleotides outside the gene matches: 11. The germline V gene has CDR1 SGHKS and CDR2 YYEKEE (reference sequence). The CDR3 runs 17 residues. The DNA of the CDR3 is TGTGCCAGCAGCCCTTTCGGGCAGGGGGGAAGCAATCAGCCCCAGCATTTT. The encoded protein is CASSPFGQGGSNQPQHF.

This clone showed up just once. V is TRBV7-8 and J is TRBJ1-5, with D unresolved. Germline V gives CDR1 SGHVS, CDR2 FQNEAQ. The V end lost 1 base, the J end lost 5 bases, and 21 bases lay between the germline ends. The CDR3 is made up of 18 amino acids. The CDR3 here is CASSLGWVLEPRDQPQHF. Here the CDR3 DNA reads TGTGCCAGCAGCTTAGGATGGGTCCTAGAGCCCCGAGATCAGCCCCAGCATTTT.

The chain links TRBV2 to TRBJ2-1; possible D gene TRBD2, 7 bases. V lost 10 bases, J lost 5 bases, and 12 bases lay in between. The germline V gene encodes CDR1 SNHLY and CDR2 FYNNEI. The CDR3 covers 12 residues. CDR3 loop: CAIEGGNNEQFF. CDR3 sequence (DNA): TGTGCCATCGAGGGGGGGAACAATGAGCAGTTCTTC.

The CDR3, as DNA: TGTGCCAGCAGCTTATTGGACAGTTGGGGCGAGCAGTACTTC. Translation gives CASSLLDSWGEQYF. The chain couples TRBV7-2 to TRBJ2-7; D is possibly TRBD1 (6 bases). The CDR3 is 14 amino acids. Between the trimmed V and J ends, which lost 2 bases and 6 bases, there was a span of 14 bases. CDR1 and CDR2 from the germline V gene are SGHTA and FQGNSA.

The chain joins TRBV12-5 to TRBJ2-1; no firm D call. CDR1 is LGHNT, CDR2 FRNRAP, per germline. There are 11 residues in the CDR3. The germline V and J ends were trimmed by 3 bases and 8 bases, with 5 bases remaining between them. The CDR3 nucleotides read TGTGCTAGTGGTTTCAAATATGAGCAGTTCTTC. Protein product: CASGFKYEQFF. Full variable domain (missing parts from reference TRBV12-5 and TRBJ2-1): DARVTQTPRHKVTEMGQEVTMRCQPILGHNTVFWYRQTMMQGLELLAYFRNRAPLDDSGMPKDRFSAEMPDATLATLKIQPSEPRDSAVYFCASGFKYEQFFGPGTRLTVL.

This sequence joins TRBV28 and TRBJ2-1, with 10 bases matching TRBD2. Germline V gene sequence: CDR1 MDHEN, CDR2 SYDVKM. The CDR3 has 19 residues. The V gene end was trimmed by 6 bases and the J gene end by 0 bases; junction bases not matched to a gene: 14. CDR3 in DNA: TGTGCCAGCAGCCTTACTAGCGGGACGCCCCGCAGCTCCTACAATGAGCAGTTCTTC. Translating gives CASSLTSGTPRSSYNEQFF.

The chain has TRBV7-2 and TRBJ2-7; 9 bases are a match to TRBD2. The V gene end was trimmed by 1 base and the J gene end by 4 bases; junction bases not matched to a gene: 5. The germline V gene encodes CDR1 SGHTA and CDR2 FQGNSA. This CDR3 is 15 amino acids long. The CDR3: CASSLGPTSGYEQYF. Here the CDR3 DNA reads TGTGCCAGCAGCTTAGGGCCCACTAGCGGGTACGAGCAGTACTTC.

The V gene is TRBV6-1, the J gene TRBJ2-5; D remains unclear. V dropped 6 bases and J dropped 2 bases, with 10 bases sitting between them. The CDR3 covers 13 residues. CDR1 and CDR2 (germline): MNHNS, SASEGT. The CDR3 region is CASRPGTQETQYF. The CDR3 DNA sequence: TGTGCCAGCAGGCCGGGTACGCAAGAGACCCAGTACTTC.

The V call is TRBV15, the J call TRBJ2-7; D may be TRBD1 (6 bases). The V gene's germline CDR1 is LNHNV and CDR2 YYDKDF (reference sequence). The CDR3 consists of 15 residues. V was pared by 5 bases and J by 5 bases, with 19 bases between. The CDR3 region has the DNA TGTGCCACCAGCTATGGCTCGGCAGGGGACAACGAGCAGTACTTC. Protein product: CATSYGSAGDNEQYF.

This clone showed up just once. This chain joins TRBV30 and TRBJ2-7; D is unresolved. Trimming took off 4 bases at V and 2 bases at J, with 6 bases between the two ends. The V gene's germline CDR1 is GTSNPN and CDR2 SVGIG (reference sequence). The CDR3 is 11 residues long. CDR3 protein: CAWTDTYEQYF. In DNA, the CDR3 is TGTGCCTGGACCGACACCTACGAGCAGTACTTC.

The chain employs TRBV12-5 and TRBJ1-2; no clear D. Trimming took off 2 bases at V and 7 bases at J, with 8 bases between the two ends. The CDR3 totals 12 residues. Germline CDR1 is LGHNT and CDR2 is FRNRAP. DNA for the CDR3: TGTGCTAGTGGTTTGTACATGTCTGGCTACACCTTC. Protein sequence: CASGLYMSGYTF.

The rearrangement uses TRBV7-2 and TRBJ2-1, with 9 bases lining up with TRBD2. Germline CDR1 reads SGHTA; CDR2 reads FQGNSA. The CDR3 is 16 amino acids. The trim removed 1 base at V and 8 bases at J, leaving 9 bases unmatched. The CDR3 spells CASSLVGTSSIDEQFF. CDR3 in DNA: TGTGCCAGCAGCTTAGTAGGGACTAGCTCAATCGATGAGCAGTTCTTC.

The chain uses TRBV6-5 and TRBJ2-7; tentatively, D is TRBD1 (6 bases). Germline CDR1 is MNHEY and CDR2 is SVGAGI. V lost 4 bases and J 7 bases, leaving 17 bases between the germline ends. This CDR3 contains 14 residues. The CDR3 here is CASSLISHREEQYF. CDR3 bases: TGTGCCAGCAGTTTAATATCCCACAGGGAAGAGCAGTACTTC.